This TCR beta chain is drawn from a study of STAT5B mutations in CD4+ large granular lymphocyte leukemia. Study conclusions and caveats: Over 20% of private leukemic clonotypes occurred rarely in other patients' non-leukemic repertoires. Data were not HLA-matched across samples.

This was a survey-level run. Assay used: immunoSEQ multiplex PCR; TCRdb lists only in-frame clones, some missing. The sample lists roughly 32,000 clones; more than 65% were seen once. Concerning this clone: Its target is not known.

Per germline, CDR1 SGHAT and CDR2 FQNNGV. The CDR3 sequence is 14 residues long. After removal of 6 bases from V and 4 bases from J, the junction contained 6 bases not matched to a gene. The TCR originated in a human donor in good health. The chain is built from TRBV11-2 and TRBJ2-7, with TRBD2 matching 10 bases. The specimen was CD4+ T cells from blood buffy coats. The CDR3 region is CASSPSGRGYEQYF. Here the CDR3 DNA reads TGTGCCAGCAGTCCTAGCGGGAGAGGGTACGAGCAGTACTTC. The full variable domain, completed using reference TRBV11-2 and TRBJ2-7, is EAGVAQSPRYKIIEKRQSVAFWCNPISGHATLYWYQQILGQGPKLLIQFQNNGVVDDSQLPKDRFSAERLKGVDSTLKIQPAKLEDSAVYLCASSPSGRGYEQYFGPGTRLTVT.